The 17 T cell receptor beta chains listed next were all sequenced from one sample in a study of T cell changes during pregnancy in multiple sclerosis. TCRdb's table, derived via immunoSEQ multiplex PCR, lists solely in-frame clones and lacks some. The table lists about 67,000 clones, more than 85% of them singletons, with 1.4% in the top ten. Sequenced material: peripheral blood, taken in the second trimester of pregnancy. All receptors come from a female donor with multiple sclerosis, enrolled in a pregnancy study.

DNA of the CDR3: TGTGCCAGCAGCTTAATATGGGGAGAGAGTCAGCCCCAGCATTTT. It is translated as CASSLIWGESQPQHF. The chain combines TRBV7-2 with TRBJ1-5; D gene uncertain. This CDR3 is built from 15 residues. Germline lookup yields CDR1 SGHTA and CDR2 FQGNSA. V gave up 2 bases and J gave up 6 bases, with 14 bases separating them.

V and J are TRBV4-2 and TRBJ2-2, with D tentatively TRBD1 (6 bases). Germline lookup yields CDR1 LGHNA and CDR2 YNFKEQ. This CDR3 is 15 amino acids long. V gave up 3 bases and J gave up 1 base, with 9 bases separating them. The CDR3 reads CASSHPGENTGELFF. DNA for the CDR3: TGTGCCAGCAGCCATCCAGGGGAGAACACCGGGGAGCTGTTTTTT.

V gene TRBV4-3 combines with J gene TRBJ2-1, with a possible D match to TRBD2 (5 bases). The CDR3 has 15 residues. V was trimmed by 0 bases and J by 4 bases, leaving 10 bases between them. Germline loops: CDR1 LGHNA, CDR2 YSLEER. Here the CDR3 DNA reads TGCGCCAGCAGCCAAGAGAGGGATCCTTACAATGAGCAGTTCTTC. Encoded protein: CASSQERDPYNEQFF.

The chain recombines TRBV6-1 with TRBJ1-6; 11 bases agree with TRBD1. Germline values: CDR1 MNHNS, CDR2 SASEGT. The CDR3 loop spans 16 amino acids. V was pared by 1 base and J by 10 bases, with 6 bases of the junction left unmatched. The chain's CDR3 is CASSEGGGTGGSPLHF. CDR3 nucleotide sequence: TGTGCCAGCAGTGAAGGGGGCGGGACAGGGGGATCACCCCTCCACTTT.

This clone was recorded only once. The chain combines TRBV30 with TRBJ2-3; D call uncertain. The germline V and J ends were trimmed by 3 bases and 0 bases, with 7 bases remaining between them. Germline V CDR1 and CDR2: GTSNPN, SVGIG (reference sequence). The CDR3 has 13 residues. CDR3 nucleotides: TGTGCCTGGAGGGGCAGGAGCACAGATACGCAGTATTTT. Its translation is CAWRGRSTDTQYF. Based on the CDR3 plus reference TRBV30 and TRBJ2-3, the full variable domain is SQTIHQWPATLVQPVGSPLSLECTVEGTSNPNLYWYRQAAGRGLQLLFYSVGIGQISSEVPQNLSASRPQDRQFILSSKKLLLSDSGFYLCAWRGRSTDTQYFGPGTRLTVL.

The chain has TRBV9 and TRBJ2-5, with TRBD2 matching 12 bases. The CDR3 runs 17 residues. Germline values: CDR1 SGDLS, CDR2 YYNGEE. J was trimmed by 0 bases and V by 4 bases; bases with no gene match: 7. The CDR3 here is CASSSWTSGTHQETQYF. CDR3 coding DNA: TGTGCCAGCAGCTCTTGGACTAGCGGGACCCACCAAGAGACCCAGTACTTC.

The chain uses TRBV9 and TRBJ2-2; no clear D. The CDR3 loop spans 12 amino acids. With 4 bases removed from V and 1 base from J, the gap between germline ends came to 2 bases. CDR1 SGDLS and CDR2 YYNGEE come from the germline V gene. CDR3 sequence: CASSLNTGELFF. In nucleotides, the CDR3 is TGTGCCAGCAGCCTGAACACCGGGGAGCTGTTTTTT. The entire variable domain, with the rest obtained from reference TRBV9 and TRBJ2-2, is as follows: DSGVTQTPKHLITATGQRVTLRCSPRSGDLSVYWYQQSLDQGLQFLIQYYNGEERAKGNILERFSAQQFPDLHSELNLSSLELGDSALYFCASSLNTGELFFGEGSRLTVL.

This clone was counted a single time. The chain links TRBV5-1 to TRBJ2-1; D not resolved. Trimming took 2 bases from V and 0 from J, leaving 12 bases between them. This CDR3 contains 16 residues. Germline V lookup: CDR1 SGHRS, CDR2 YFSETQ. CDR3 DNA sequence: TGCGCCAGCAGCTTCGATGAATTCGGCTCCTACAATGAGCAGTTCTTC. Translation: CASSFDEFGSYNEQFF.

The V call is TRBV30, the J call TRBJ1-2; TRBD1 matches at 7 bases. Trimming at V came to 4 bases and at J to 8 bases, leaving 1 base not matched to a gene. The CDR3 length is 10 residues. The germline V gene encodes CDR1 GTSNPN and CDR2 SVGIG (reference sequence). CDR3 coding DNA: TGTGCCTGGAAGACAGGGGGCTACACCTTC. It codes for CAWKTGGYTF.

The chain links TRBV9 to TRBJ2-2; possibly TRBD2 for D (6 bases). The CDR3 spans 15 residues. Germline V gene lookup returns CDR1 SGDLS and CDR2 YYNGEE. V lost 2 bases to trimming and J lost 2 bases, with 10 bases between them. The chain's CDR3 is CASSVGSGNTGELFF. CDR3 nucleotides: TGTGCCAGCAGCGTGGGTAGCGGAAACACCGGGGAGCTGTTTTTT.

CDR3 DNA sequence: TGTGCTAGTGGTTTGGGGGACAGGGAGTTGCAGGGCTACACCTTC. The encoded protein is CASGLGDRELQGYTF. This chain connects TRBV12-5 to TRBJ1-2, with TRBD1 matching over 9 bases. With V trimmed by 1 base and J by 8 bases, 8 bases remained unmatched. In germline, CDR1 is LGHNT, CDR2 FRNRAP. The CDR3 loop spans 15 amino acids. The full variable domain, completed using reference TRBV12-5 and TRBJ1-2, is DARVTQTPRHKVTEMGQEVTMRCQPILGHNTVFWYRQTMMQGLELLAYFRNRAPLDDSGMPKDRFSAEMPDATLATLKIQPSEPRDSAVYFCASGLGDRELQGYTFGSGTRLTVV.

The rearrangement joins TRBV2 to TRBJ1-5; tentative D call: TRBD1 (5 bases). The CDR3 length is 16 residues. The germline CDR1 and CDR2 sequences are SNHLY and FYNNEI. V shed 9 bases and J shed 1 base, with 19 bases lying between them. The CDR3 sequence is CASSSRDLGSNQPQHF. The CDR3 bases are TGTGCCAGTTCATCGCGGGACTTAGGGAGCAATCAGCCCCAGCATTTT.

The rearrangement joins TRBV9 to TRBJ2-1, with 11 bases identical to TRBD2. The CDR3 has 15 amino acids. The V and J ends lost 0 bases and 14 bases, in that order; junction bases with no gene match: 10. CDR1 and CDR2 (germline): SGDLS, YYNGEE. The CDR3 loop reads CASSVDRGGSGREFF. In nucleotides, the CDR3 is TGTGCCAGCAGCGTAGACAGGGGAGGTAGCGGGAGGGAGTTCTTC. The full variable domain, its missing parts supplied by reference TRBV9 and TRBJ2-1, is DSGVTQTPKHLITATGQRVTLRCSPRSGDLSVYWYQQSLDQGLQFLIQYYNGEERAKGNILERFSAQQFPDLHSELNLSSLELGDSALYFCASSVDRGGSGREFFGPGTRLTVL.

The V gene is TRBV19, the J gene TRBJ1-4; the match to TRBD1 covers 8 bases. The CDR3 length is 15 residues. Germline CDR1 is LNHDA and CDR2 is SQIVND (reference sequence). V was pared by 5 bases and J by 4 bases, with 6 bases of the junction left unmatched. In DNA, the CDR3 is TGTGCCAGTAGTGCCCGACAGGGGTATAATGAAAAACTGTTTTTT. Translation: CASSARQGYNEKLFF.

This clone was recorded a few times. The V call is TRBV7-9, the J call TRBJ2-3; tentatively, D is TRBD1 (5 bases). This CDR3 comprises 13 residues. V was trimmed by 4 bases and J by 4 bases, leaving 9 bases between them. Germline CDR1 is SEHNR and CDR2 is FQNEAQ (reference sequence). CDR3 loop: CASSSGYADTQYF. Written as DNA, the CDR3 is TGTGCCAGCAGCTCAGGGTATGCAGATACGCAGTATTTT.

The chain combines TRBV6-5 with TRBJ1-2; 8 bases are a match to TRBD1. V shed 0 bases, J shed 8 bases, and the junction held 8 bases outside the gene matches. In germline, CDR1 is MNHEY, CDR2 SVGAGI. There are 15 residues in the CDR3. CDR3 nucleotide sequence: TGTGCCAGCAGTTACTCTACAGGGGGAAGAAGGGGCTACACCTTC. Protein: CASSYSTGGRRGYTF.

J is TRBJ2-4 and V is TRBV4-2, with D unclear. The CDR3 has 16 amino acids. Germline V CDR1 and CDR2: LGHNA, YNFKEQ. Trimming removed 0 bases at V and 0 bases at J, with 9 bases between. CDR3: CASSQETHLAKNIQYF. CDR3 DNA sequence: TGTGCCAGCAGCCAAGAAACTCATCTAGCCAAAAACATTCAGTACTTC.